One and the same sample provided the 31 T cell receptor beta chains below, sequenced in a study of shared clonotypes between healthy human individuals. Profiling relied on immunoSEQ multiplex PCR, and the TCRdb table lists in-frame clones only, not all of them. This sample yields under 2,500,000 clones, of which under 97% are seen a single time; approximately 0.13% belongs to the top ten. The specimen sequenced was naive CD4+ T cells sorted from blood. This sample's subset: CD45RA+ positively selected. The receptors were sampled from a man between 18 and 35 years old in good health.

The CDR3 protein is CASSLASPGTEAFF. In DNA form, the CDR3 reads TGCGCCAGCAGCTTGGCAAGCCCTGGGACTGAAGCTTTCTTT. The V and J genes are TRBV5-1 and TRBJ1-1, with D unclear. There are 14 residues in the CDR3. V dropped 0 bases and J dropped 5 bases, with 11 bases sitting between them. Germline V gene sequence: CDR1 SGHRS, CDR2 YFSETQ.

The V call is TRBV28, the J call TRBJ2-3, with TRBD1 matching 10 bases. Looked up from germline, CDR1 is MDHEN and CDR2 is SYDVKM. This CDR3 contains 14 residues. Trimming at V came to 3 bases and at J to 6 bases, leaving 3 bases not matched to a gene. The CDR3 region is CASSFRDRGDTQYF. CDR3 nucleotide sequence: TGTGCCAGCAGTTTCCGGGACAGGGGTGATACGCAGTATTTT.

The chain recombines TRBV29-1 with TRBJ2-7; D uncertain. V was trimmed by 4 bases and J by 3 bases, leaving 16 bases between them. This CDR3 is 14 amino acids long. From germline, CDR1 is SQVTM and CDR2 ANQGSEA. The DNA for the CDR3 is TGCAGCGTTGTATCCGTTCGACTGAACTACGAGCAGTACTTC. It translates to CSVVSVRLNYEQYF.

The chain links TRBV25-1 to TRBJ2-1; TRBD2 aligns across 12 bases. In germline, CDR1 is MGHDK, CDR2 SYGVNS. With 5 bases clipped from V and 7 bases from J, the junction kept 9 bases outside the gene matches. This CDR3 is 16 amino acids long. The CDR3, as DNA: TGTGCCAGCAGTTCCTCTAGCGGGGGGGCCATAAATGAGCAGTTCTTC. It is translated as CASSSSSGGAINEQFF.

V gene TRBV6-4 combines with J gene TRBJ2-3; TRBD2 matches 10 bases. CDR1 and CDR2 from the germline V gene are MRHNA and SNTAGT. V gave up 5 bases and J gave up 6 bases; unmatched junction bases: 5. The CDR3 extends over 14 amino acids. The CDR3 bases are TGTGCCAGCAGTCCTAGCGGGAGATGGGATACGCAGTATTTT. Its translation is CASSPSGRWDTQYF.

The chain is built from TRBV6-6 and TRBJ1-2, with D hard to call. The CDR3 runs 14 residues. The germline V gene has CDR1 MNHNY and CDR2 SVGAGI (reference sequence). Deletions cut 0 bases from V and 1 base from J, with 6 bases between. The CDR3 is CASSYSANNYGYTF. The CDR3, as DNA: TGTGCCAGCAGTTACTCAGCGAATAACTATGGCTACACCTTC.

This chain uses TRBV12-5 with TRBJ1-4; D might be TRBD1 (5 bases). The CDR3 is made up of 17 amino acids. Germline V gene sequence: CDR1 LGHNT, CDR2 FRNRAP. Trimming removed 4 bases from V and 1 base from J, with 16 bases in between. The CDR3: CASGSSRGIGTNEKLFF. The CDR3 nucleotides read TGTGCTAGTGGTTCATCACGGGGGATAGGAACTAATGAAAAACTGTTTTTT.

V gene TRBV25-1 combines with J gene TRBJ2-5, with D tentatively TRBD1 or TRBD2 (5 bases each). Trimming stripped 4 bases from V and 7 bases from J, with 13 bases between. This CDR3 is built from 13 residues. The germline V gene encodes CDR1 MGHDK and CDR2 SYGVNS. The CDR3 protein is CASSGGAHGTQYF. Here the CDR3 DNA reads TGTGCCAGCAGTGGAGGGGCCCATGGGACCCAGTACTTC.

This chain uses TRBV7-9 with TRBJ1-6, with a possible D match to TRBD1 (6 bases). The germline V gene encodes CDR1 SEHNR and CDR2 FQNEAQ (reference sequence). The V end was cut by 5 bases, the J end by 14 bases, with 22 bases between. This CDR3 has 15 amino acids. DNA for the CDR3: TGTGCCAGCAGCACCCTCCTACTCGCCGAGGGGGCCCTCCACTTT. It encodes CASSTLLLAEGALHF.

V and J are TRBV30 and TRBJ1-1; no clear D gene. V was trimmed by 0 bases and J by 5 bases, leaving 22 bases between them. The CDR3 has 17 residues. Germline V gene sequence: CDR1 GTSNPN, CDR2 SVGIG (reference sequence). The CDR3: CAWSVGRTSLGWTEAFF. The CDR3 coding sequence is TGTGCCTGGAGTGTAGGGAGGACCAGTTTAGGATGGACTGAAGCTTTCTTT.

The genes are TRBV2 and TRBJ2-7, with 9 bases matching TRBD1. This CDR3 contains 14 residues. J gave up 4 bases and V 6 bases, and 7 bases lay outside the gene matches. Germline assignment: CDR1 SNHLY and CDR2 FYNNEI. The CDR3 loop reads CASRGDRASYEQYF. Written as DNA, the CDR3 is TGTGCCAGCAGGGGGGACAGGGCCTCTTACGAGCAGTACTTC.

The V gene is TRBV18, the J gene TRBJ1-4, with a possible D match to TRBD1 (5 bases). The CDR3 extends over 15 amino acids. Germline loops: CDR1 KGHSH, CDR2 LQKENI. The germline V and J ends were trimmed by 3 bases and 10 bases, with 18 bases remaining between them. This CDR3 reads CASSPPPLGVGKLFF. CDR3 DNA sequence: TGTGCCAGCTCACCCCCCCCATTGGGGGTGGGAAAACTGTTTTTT. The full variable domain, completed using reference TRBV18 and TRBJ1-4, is NAGVMQNPRHLVRRRGQEARLRCSPMKGHSHVYWYRQLPEEGLKFMVYLQKENIIDESGMPKERFSAEFPKEGPSILRIQQVVRGDSAAYFCASSPPPLGVGKLFFGSGTQLSVL.

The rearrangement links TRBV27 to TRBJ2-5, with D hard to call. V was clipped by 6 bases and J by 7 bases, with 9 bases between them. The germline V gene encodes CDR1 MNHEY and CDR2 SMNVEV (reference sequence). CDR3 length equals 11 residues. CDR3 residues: CASRKVGTQYF. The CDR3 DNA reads TGTGCCAGCAGGAAAGTAGGGACCCAGTACTTC.

The CDR3, as DNA: TGTGCCAGCAGCAAGCCCGGGACAGACTACAATGAGCAGTTCTTC. Translation: CASSKPGTDYNEQFF. The V call is TRBV7-9, the J call TRBJ2-1, with 7 bases identical to TRBD1. Germline CDR1 is SEHNR and CDR2 is FQNEAQ (reference sequence). The CDR3 is made up of 15 amino acids. After removal of 5 bases from V and 3 bases from J, the junction contained 7 bases not matched to a gene.

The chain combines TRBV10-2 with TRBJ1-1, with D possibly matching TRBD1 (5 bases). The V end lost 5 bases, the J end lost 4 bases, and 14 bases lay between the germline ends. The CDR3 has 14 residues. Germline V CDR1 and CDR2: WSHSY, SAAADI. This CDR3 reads CASSPLAGATEAFF. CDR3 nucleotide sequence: TGCGCCAGCAGTCCCCTGGCTGGGGCCACTGAAGCTTTCTTT.

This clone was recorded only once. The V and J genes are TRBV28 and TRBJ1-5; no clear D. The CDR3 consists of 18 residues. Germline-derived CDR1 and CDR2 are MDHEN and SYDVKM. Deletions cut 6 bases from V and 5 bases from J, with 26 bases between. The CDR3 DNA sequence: TGTGCCAGCAGCACCAATATAAGGGCGTTGGTCGGAGATCAGCCCCAGCATTTT. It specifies CASSTNIRALVGDQPQHF.

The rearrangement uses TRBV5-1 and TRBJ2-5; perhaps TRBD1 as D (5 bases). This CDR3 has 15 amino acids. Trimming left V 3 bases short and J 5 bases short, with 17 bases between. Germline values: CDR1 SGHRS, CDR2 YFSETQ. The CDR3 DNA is TGCGCCAGCAGCTCTACTACCAGGGATTCGGAGACCCAGTACTTC. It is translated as CASSSTTRDSETQYF. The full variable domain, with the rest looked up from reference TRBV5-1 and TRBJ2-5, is KAGVTQTPRYLIKTRGQQVTLSCSPISGHRSVSWYQQTPGQGLQFLFEYFSETQRNKGNFPGRFSGRQFSNSRSEMNVSTLELGDSALYLCASSSTTRDSETQYFGPGTRLLVL.

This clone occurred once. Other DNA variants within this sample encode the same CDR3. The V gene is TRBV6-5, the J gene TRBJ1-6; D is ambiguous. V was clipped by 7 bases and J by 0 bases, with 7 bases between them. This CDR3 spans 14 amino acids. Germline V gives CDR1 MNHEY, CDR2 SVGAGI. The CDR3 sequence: CASTSSSYNSPLHF. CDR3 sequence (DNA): TGTGCCAGCACCTCAAGCTCCTATAATTCACCCCTCCACTTT.

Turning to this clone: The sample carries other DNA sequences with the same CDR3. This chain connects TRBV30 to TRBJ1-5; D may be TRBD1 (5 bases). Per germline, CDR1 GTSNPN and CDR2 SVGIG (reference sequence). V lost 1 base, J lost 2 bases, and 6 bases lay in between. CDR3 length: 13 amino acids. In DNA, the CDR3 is TGTGCCTGGAGTGGGGGGGGCAATCAGCCCCAGCATTTT. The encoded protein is CAWSGGGNQPQHF.

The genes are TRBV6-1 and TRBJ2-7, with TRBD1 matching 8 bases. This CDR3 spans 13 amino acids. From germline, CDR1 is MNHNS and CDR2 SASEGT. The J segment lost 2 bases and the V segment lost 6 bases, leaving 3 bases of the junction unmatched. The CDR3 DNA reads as TGTGCCAGCAGACCGACAGGGGCCTACGAGCAGTACTTC. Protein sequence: CASRPTGAYEQYF.

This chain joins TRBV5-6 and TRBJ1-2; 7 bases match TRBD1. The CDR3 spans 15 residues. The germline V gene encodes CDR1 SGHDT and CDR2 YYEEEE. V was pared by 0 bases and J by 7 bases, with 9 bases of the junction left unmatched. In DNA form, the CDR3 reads TGTGCCAGCAGCTTGGCAGCAGGGGGAGTTAGTGGCTACACCTTC. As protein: CASSLAAGGVSGYTF.

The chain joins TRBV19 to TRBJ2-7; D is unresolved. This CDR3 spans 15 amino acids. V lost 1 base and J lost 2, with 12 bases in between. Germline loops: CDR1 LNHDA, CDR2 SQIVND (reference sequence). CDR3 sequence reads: CASSIGHWFTYEQYF. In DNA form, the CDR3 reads TGTGCCAGTAGTATAGGGCACTGGTTCACCTACGAGCAGTACTTC.

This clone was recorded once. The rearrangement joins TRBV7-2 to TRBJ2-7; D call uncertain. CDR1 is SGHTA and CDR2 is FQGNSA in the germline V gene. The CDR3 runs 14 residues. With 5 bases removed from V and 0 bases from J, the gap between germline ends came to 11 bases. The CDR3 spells CASSRSMSSYEQYF. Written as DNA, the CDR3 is TGTGCCAGCAGCCGGAGTATGAGCTCCTACGAGCAGTACTTC. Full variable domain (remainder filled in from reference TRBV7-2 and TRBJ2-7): GAGVSQSPSNKVTEKGKDVELRCDPISGHTALYWYRQSLGQGLEFLIYFQGNSAPDKSGLPSDRFSAERTGGSVSTLTIQRTQQEDSAVYLCASSRSMSSYEQYFGPGTRLTVT.

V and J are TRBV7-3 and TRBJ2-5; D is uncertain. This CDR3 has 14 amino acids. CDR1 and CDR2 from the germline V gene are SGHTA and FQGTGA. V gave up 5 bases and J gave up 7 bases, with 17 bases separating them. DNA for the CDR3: TGTGCCAGCAGCCCGATGGGCCAGCCCCGGACCCAGTACTTC. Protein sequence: CASSPMGQPRTQYF. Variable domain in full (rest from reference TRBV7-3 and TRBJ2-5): GAGVSQTPSNKVTEKGKYVELRCDPISGHTALYWYRQSLGQGPEFLIYFQGTGAADDSGLPNDRFFAVRPEGSVSTLKIQRTERGDSAVYLCASSPMGQPRTQYFGPGTRLLVL.

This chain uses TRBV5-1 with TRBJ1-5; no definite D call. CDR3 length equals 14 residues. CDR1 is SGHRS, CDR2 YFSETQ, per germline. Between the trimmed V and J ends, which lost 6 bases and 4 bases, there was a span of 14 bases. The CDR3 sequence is CASKSNGENQPQHF. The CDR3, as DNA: TGCGCCAGCAAAAGTAACGGGGAGAATCAGCCCCAGCATTTT.

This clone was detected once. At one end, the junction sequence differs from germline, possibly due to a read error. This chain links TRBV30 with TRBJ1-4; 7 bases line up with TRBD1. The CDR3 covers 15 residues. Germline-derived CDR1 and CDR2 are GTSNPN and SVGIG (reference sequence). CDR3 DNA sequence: TGTACCTGGAGTGGCCAGGGGGGCTACGGTGAAAAACTGTTTTTT. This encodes CTWSGQGGYGEKLFF.

This CDR3 is CASKGEVQETQYF. In DNA form, the CDR3 reads TGCGCCAGCAAGGGAGAAGTACAAGAGACCCAGTACTTC. V gene TRBV5-1 combines with J gene TRBJ2-5; possibly TRBD2 for D (5 bases). Trimming removed 6 bases at V and 2 bases at J, with 11 bases between. The germline V gene has CDR1 SGHRS and CDR2 YFSETQ. The CDR3 consists of 13 residues.

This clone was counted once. The CDR3 DNA is TGTGCCATCAGCCCGGATCAGGGCAATCAGCCCCAGCATTTT. Translated, it gives CAISPDQGNQPQHF. This chain links TRBV10-3 with TRBJ1-5; D is undetermined. The germline V gene has CDR1 ENHRY and CDR2 SYGVKD. The CDR3 has 14 amino acids. V was shortened by 6 bases and J by 2 bases, with 11 bases between the two germline ends.

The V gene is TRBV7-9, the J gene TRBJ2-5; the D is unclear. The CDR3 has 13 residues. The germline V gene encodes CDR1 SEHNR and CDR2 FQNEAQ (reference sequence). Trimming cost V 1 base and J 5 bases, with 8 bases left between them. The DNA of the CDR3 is TGTGCCAGCAGCTTAGACGGGTCGGAGACCCAGTACTTC. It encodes CASSLDGSETQYF.

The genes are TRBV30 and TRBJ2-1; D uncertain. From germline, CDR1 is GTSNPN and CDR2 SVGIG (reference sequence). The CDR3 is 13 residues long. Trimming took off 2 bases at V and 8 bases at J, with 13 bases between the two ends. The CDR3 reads CAWSLVMMDEQFF. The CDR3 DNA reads TGTGCCTGGAGTCTAGTGATGATGGATGAGCAGTTCTTC.

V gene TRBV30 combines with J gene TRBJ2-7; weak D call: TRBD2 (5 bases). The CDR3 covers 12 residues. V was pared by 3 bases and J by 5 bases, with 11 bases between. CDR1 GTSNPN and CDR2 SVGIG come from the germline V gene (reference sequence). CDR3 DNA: TGTGCCTGGAGCGGGATGGGCGACGAGCAGTACTTC. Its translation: CAWSGMGDEQYF. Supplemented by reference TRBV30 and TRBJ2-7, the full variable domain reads SQTIHQWPATLVQPVGSPLSLECTVEGTSNPNLYWYRQAAGRGLQLLFYSVGIGQISSEVPQNLSASRPQDRQFILSSKKLLLSDSGFYLCAWSGMGDEQYFGPGTRLTVT.